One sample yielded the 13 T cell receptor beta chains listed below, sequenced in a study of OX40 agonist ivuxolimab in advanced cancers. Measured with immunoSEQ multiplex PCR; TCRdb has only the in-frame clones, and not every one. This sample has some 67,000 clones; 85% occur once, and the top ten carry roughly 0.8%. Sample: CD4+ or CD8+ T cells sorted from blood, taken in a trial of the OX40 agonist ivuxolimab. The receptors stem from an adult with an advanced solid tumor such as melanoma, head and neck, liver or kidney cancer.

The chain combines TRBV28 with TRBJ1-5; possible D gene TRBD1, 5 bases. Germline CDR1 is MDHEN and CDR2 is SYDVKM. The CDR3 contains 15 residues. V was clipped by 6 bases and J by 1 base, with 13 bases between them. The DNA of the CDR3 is TGTGCCAGCAGATGGGGCGGGAGGAGCAATCAGCCCCAGCATTTT. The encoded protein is CASRWGGRSNQPQHF. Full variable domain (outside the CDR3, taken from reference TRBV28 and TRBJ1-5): DVKVTQSSRYLVKRTGEKVFLECVQDMDHENMFWYRQDPGLGLRLIYFSYDVKMKEKGDIPEGYSVSREKKERFSLILESASTNQTSMYLCASRWGGRSNQPQHFGDGTRLSIL.

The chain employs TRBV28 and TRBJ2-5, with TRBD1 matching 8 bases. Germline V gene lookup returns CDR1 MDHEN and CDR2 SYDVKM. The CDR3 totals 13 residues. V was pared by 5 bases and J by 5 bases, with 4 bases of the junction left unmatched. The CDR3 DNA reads TGTGCCAGCAGTCGGGACAGGATGGAGACCCAGTACTTC. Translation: CASSRDRMETQYF.

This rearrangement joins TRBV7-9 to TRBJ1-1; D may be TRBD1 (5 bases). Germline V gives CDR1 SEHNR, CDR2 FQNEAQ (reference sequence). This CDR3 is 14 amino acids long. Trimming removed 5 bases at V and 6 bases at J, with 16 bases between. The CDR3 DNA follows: TGTGCCAGCAGCGCCAGTCCGGGGGAGGCTGAAGCTTTCTTT. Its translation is CASSASPGEAEAFF. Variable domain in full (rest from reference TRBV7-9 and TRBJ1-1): DTGVSQNPRHKITKRGQNVTFRCDPISEHNRLYWYRQTLGQGPEFLTYFQNEAQLEKSRLLSDRFSAERPKGSFSTLEIQRTEQGDSAMYLCASSASPGEAEAFFGQGTRLTVV.

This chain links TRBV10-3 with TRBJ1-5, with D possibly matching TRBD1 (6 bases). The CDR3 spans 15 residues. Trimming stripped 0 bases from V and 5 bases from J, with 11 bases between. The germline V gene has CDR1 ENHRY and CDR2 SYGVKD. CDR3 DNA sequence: TGTGCCATCAGTGAGTCGGGGACACAAGATCAGCCCCAGCATTTT. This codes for CAISESGTQDQPQHF.

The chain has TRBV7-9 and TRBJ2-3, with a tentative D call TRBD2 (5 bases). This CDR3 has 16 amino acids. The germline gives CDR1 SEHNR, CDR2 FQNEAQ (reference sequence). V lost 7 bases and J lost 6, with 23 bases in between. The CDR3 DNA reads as TGTGCCAGCACCCTTAGCGCGCTCCGAGGTGGGGATACGCAGTATTTT. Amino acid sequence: CASTLSALRGGDTQYF.

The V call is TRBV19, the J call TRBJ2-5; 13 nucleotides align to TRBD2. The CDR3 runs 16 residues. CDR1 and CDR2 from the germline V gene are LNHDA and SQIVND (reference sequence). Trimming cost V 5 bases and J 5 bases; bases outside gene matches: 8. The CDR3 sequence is CASSGLAGERGETQYF. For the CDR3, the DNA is TGTGCCAGTAGTGGACTAGCGGGGGAGCGGGGTGAGACCCAGTACTTC.

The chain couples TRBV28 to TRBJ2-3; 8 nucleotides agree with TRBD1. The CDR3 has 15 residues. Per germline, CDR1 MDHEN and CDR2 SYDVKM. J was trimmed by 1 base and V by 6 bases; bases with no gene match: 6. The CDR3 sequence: CASSPAGQGTDTQYF. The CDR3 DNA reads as TGTGCCAGCAGCCCCGCGGGACAGGGCACAGATACGCAGTATTTT.

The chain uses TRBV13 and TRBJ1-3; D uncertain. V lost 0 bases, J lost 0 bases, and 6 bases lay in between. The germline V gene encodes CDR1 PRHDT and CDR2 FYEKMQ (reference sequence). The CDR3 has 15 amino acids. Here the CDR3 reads CASSLGSGSGNTIYF. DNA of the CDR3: TGTGCCAGCAGCTTAGGCTCAGGCTCTGGAAACACCATATATTTT.

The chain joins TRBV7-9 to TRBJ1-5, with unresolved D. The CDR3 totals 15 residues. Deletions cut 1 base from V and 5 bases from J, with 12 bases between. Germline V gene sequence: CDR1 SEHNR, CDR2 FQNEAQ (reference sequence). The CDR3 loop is CASSLGNLADQPQHF. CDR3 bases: TGTGCCAGCAGCTTAGGGAACTTAGCGGATCAGCCCCAGCATTTT.

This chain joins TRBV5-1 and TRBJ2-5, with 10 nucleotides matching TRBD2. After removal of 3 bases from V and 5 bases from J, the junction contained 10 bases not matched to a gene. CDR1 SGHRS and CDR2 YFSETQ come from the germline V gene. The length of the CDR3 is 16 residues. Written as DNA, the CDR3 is TGCGCCAGCAGCTCCCAGCTAGCGGGAGAAGGGGAGACCCAGTACTTC. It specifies CASSSQLAGEGETQYF.

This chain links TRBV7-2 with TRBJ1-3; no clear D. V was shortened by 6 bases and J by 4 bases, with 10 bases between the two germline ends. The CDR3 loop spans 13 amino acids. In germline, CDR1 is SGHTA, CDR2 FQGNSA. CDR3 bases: TGTGCCAGCAGTGTGGTGTCCGGAAACACCATATATTTT. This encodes CASSVVSGNTIYF.

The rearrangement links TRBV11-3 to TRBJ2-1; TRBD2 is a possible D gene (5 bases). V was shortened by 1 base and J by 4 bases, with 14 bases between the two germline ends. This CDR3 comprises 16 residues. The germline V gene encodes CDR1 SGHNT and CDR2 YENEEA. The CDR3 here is CASSLAWGVGYNEQFF. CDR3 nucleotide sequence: TGTGCCAGCAGCTTAGCTTGGGGAGTGGGATACAATGAGCAGTTCTTC.

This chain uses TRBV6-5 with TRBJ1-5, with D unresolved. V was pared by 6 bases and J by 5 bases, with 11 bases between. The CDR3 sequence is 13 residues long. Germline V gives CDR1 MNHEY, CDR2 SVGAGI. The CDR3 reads CASRSVLHQPQHF. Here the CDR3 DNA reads TGTGCCAGCAGATCCGTCCTCCATCAGCCCCAGCATTTT.